This is a list of T cell receptor beta chains from one sample in a study of patients and donors after allogeneic stem cell transplantation. Using its own MiXCR run on the RT-PCR reads, TCRdb lists one record per CDR3 protein. Of fewer than 95,000 distinct CDR3 sequences listed, approximately 5% are singletons. Sequencing was performed on blood, either unsorted or a sorted T cell fraction (not recorded which). The receptors were gathered from a human donor who was either an allogeneic HSCT recipient or a stem cell or donor lymphocyte infusion donor (not recorded which). It is not recorded whose cells these are; they may come from a transplant donor. Both conserved end residues are trimmed from each CDR3. The order of the fields is V gene, J gene, CDR3 protein.

v_call: TRBV27
j_call: TRBJ1-6
cdr3_aa: ASKPSDRGRYNSPLH

v_call: TRBV3-1
j_call: TRBJ2-1
cdr3_aa: ASRRTSGYNEQF

v_call: TRBV12-3/TRBV12-4
j_call: TRBJ2-5
cdr3_aa: ASSSNRETQY

v_call: TRBV13
j_call: TRBJ1-2
cdr3_aa: ASSSSTAYT

v_call: TRBV20-1
j_call: TRBJ1-2
cdr3_aa: SASPPGQGLYGYT

v_call: TRBV3-1
j_call: TRBJ2-7
cdr3_aa: ASSQGERTGGSYEQY

v_call: TRBV12-3/TRBV12-4
j_call: TRBJ1-4
cdr3_aa: ASSFRQSNEKLF

v_call: TRBV9
j_call: TRBJ2-1
cdr3_aa: ASSATSGLYNEQF

v_call: TRBV20-1
j_call: TRBJ1-5
cdr3_aa: SARETGGRHQPQH

v_call: TRBV11-2
j_call: TRBJ1-6
cdr3_aa: ASSLGRENSPLH

v_call: TRBV20-1
j_call: TRBJ2-3
cdr3_aa: SSNPPQRALTDTQY

v_call: TRBV6-1
j_call: TRBJ2-7
cdr3_aa: ASSERWGATIYEQY

v_call: TRBV20-1
j_call: TRBJ1-2
cdr3_aa: SARDPQGRDGYT

v_call: TRBV28
j_call: TRBJ1-2
cdr3_aa: ASSLPLGGGQGYT

v_call: TRBV29-1
j_call: TRBJ1-2
cdr3_aa: SVYPRGGYT